The present entry profiles one T cell receptor beta chain with its context. The source of the sample is a study of T cell responses to AZD1222 COVID-19 vaccine. Study context: Some second doses came at about 4 weeks and others at about 12 weeks; these were pooled.

Assay used: immunoSEQ multiplex PCR; TCRdb lists only in-frame clones, some missing. The sample contains fewer than 100,000 clones, around nine tenths of which appear only once. The CDR3 runs to 12 residues. Germline V lookup: CDR1 KGHSH, CDR2 LQKENI. V dropped 5 bases and J dropped 7; count of bases not matched to a gene: 4. Sequenced here: peripheral blood, sampled on day 0 of AZD1222 vaccination. This sequence was found in an adult in good health. This chain joins TRBV18 and TRBJ1-1; the match to TRBD1 covers 7 bases. The CDR3 sequence is CASSSQGDEAFF. CDR3 in DNA: TGTGCCAGCTCATCCCAGGGGGATGAAGCTTTCTTT.